The rows below give T cell receptor beta chains drawn from one sample of a study of blood T cells in healthy people across ages. MiXCR, applied by TCRdb to the 5' RACE reads, yields one record per CDR3 protein. The sample has 650,000 to 1,000,000 distinct CDR3 sequences, 35% to 50% seen once; the top ten hold 15% to 20%. Sequencing was carried out using blood. Receptors were obtained from a man older than 75 in good health. CDR3s include the opening cysteine and the closing phenylalanine or tryptophan. A D gene is named only where the DNA matches it firmly. Size values are once, few and many counts, or a class for expanded clones, and some rows have none.

clone_size: -; v_call: TRBV25-1; d_call: -; j_call: TRBJ1-2; cdr3_nt: TGTGCCAGTCGCGATGACGGGGGGTTCCAAGGCTACACCTTC; cdr3_aa: CASRDDGGFQGYTF
clone_size: few; v_call: TRBV7-2; d_call: -; j_call: TRBJ2-1; cdr3_nt: TGTGCCAGCAGCTTACTGCTCAGGGGGGGTAATGAGCAGTTCTTC; cdr3_aa: CASSLLLRGGNEQFF
clone_size: -; v_call: TRBV27; d_call: TRBD1; j_call: TRBJ2-1; cdr3_nt: TGTGCCAGCAGTAGTTGGACAGGGGGCACGGGCAATGAGCAGTTCTTC; cdr3_aa: CASSSWTGGTGNEQFF
clone_size: few; v_call: TRBV4-3; d_call: -; j_call: TRBJ2-5; cdr3_nt: TGCGCCAGCAGCCAAGATTACCCGATCCAAGAGACCCAGTACTTC; cdr3_aa: CASSQDYPIQETQYF
clone_size: once; v_call: TRBV2; d_call: TRBD2; j_call: TRBJ2-5; cdr3_nt: TGTGCCAGCAGTCCACATAGCGGGAGGGGTGGCGGGCAGTACTTC; cdr3_aa: CASSPHSGRGGGQYF
clone_size: -; v_call: TRBV30; d_call: TRBD1; j_call: TRBJ1-1; cdr3_nt: TGTGCCTGGAGTGGGCAGGGGGTCACTGAAGCTTTCTTT; cdr3_aa: CAWSGQGVTEAFF
clone_size: many; v_call: TRBV29-1; d_call: -; j_call: TRBJ2-1; cdr3_nt: TGCAGCGTTGAACGGAATGAGCAGTTCTTC; cdr3_aa: CSVERNEQFF
clone_size: few; v_call: TRBV2; d_call: -; j_call: TRBJ1-2; cdr3_nt: TGTGCCAGCAGTGATCGACAGACCTACACCTTC; cdr3_aa: CASSDRQTYTF
clone_size: few; v_call: TRBV29-1; d_call: -; j_call: TRBJ2-7; cdr3_nt: TGCAGCGTTGTAAAGGGAGGAGACTACGAGCAGTACTTC; cdr3_aa: CSVVKGGDYEQYF
clone_size: few; v_call: TRBV29-1; d_call: TRBD1; j_call: TRBJ2-5; cdr3_nt: TGCAGCGTTGACAGGGGGATCCAAGAGACCCAGTACTTC; cdr3_aa: CSVDRGIQETQYF
clone_size: many; v_call: TRBV28; d_call: -; j_call: TRBJ2-7; cdr3_nt: TGTGCCAGCAGTTTCCAGGGGAGCTCCTACGAGCAGTACTTC; cdr3_aa: CASSFQGSSYEQYF
clone_size: -; v_call: TRBV7-2; d_call: -; j_call: TRBJ2-3; cdr3_nt: TGTGCCAGCAGCTTAGCCGCAGGGGGCACAGATACGCAGTATTTT; cdr3_aa: CASSLAAGGTDTQYF
clone_size: -; v_call: TRBV15; d_call: -; j_call: TRBJ2-4; cdr3_nt: TGTGCCACCAGCACACAGGGAATCCAGTACTTC; cdr3_aa: CATSTQGIQYF
clone_size: few; v_call: TRBV20-1; d_call: TRBD2; j_call: TRBJ2-3; cdr3_nt: TGCAGTGCTAGAGTTTTTAGCGGGAACACAGATACGCAGTATTTT; cdr3_aa: CSARVFSGNTDTQYF
clone_size: -; v_call: TRBV7-9; d_call: TRBD2; j_call: TRBJ2-7; cdr3_nt: TGTGCCAGCAGCTTCACTAGCGGGAGGTTGGACGAGCAGTACTTC; cdr3_aa: CASSFTSGRLDEQYF
clone_size: few; v_call: TRBV7-2; d_call: -; j_call: TRBJ1-5; cdr3_nt: TGTGCCAGCAGCTTAGCCGGGGGCAGGAACAATCAGCCCCAGCATTTT; cdr3_aa: CASSLAGGRNNQPQHF
clone_size: once; v_call: TRBV20-1; d_call: -; j_call: TRBJ1-1; cdr3_nt: TGCAGTGCATCTGGGATGATAGAGACTGAAGCTTTCTTT; cdr3_aa: CSASGMIETEAFF
clone_size: many; v_call: TRBV5-1; d_call: -; j_call: TRBJ2-7; cdr3_nt: TGCGCCAGCAGCTTGGACAGGAACTATGAGCAGTACTTC; cdr3_aa: CASSLDRNYEQYF
clone_size: -; v_call: TRBV20-1; d_call: -; j_call: TRBJ2-3; cdr3_nt: TGCAGTGCTATTCGGGGTAGCACAGATACGCAGTATTTT; cdr3_aa: CSAIRGSTDTQYF
clone_size: many; v_call: TRBV28; d_call: -; j_call: TRBJ2-7; cdr3_nt: TGTGCCAGCAGTTTTGGGTTAGGGCGGGACGGATATTACGAGCAGTACTTC; cdr3_aa: CASSFGLGRDGYYEQYF
clone_size: many; v_call: TRBV7-9; d_call: -; j_call: TRBJ1-2; cdr3_nt: TGTGCCAGCAGCTTAGCGGCAGGGAATGGCTACACCTTC; cdr3_aa: CASSLAAGNGYTF
clone_size: once; v_call: TRBV2; d_call: -; j_call: TRBJ2-3; cdr3_nt: TGTGCCAGCAGTGAAGGTAGCGCGAGGACAGATACGCAGTATTTT; cdr3_aa: CASSEGSARTDTQYF
clone_size: few; v_call: TRBV6-6; d_call: -; j_call: TRBJ2-4; cdr3_nt: TGTGCCAGCAGTTCCTCTTTTGGGACCAAAAACATTCAGTACTTC; cdr3_aa: CASSSSFGTKNIQYF
clone_size: -; v_call: TRBV10-3; d_call: -; j_call: TRBJ2-7; cdr3_nt: TGTGCCATCAGAGACAGGACGGTCGACGAGCAGTACTTC; cdr3_aa: CAIRDRTVDEQYF
clone_size: few; v_call: TRBV29-1; d_call: -; j_call: TRBJ1-1; cdr3_nt: TGCAGCGTTGTTAGGGGAACTGAAGCTTTCTTT; cdr3_aa: CSVVRGTEAFF
clone_size: -; v_call: TRBV6-1; d_call: TRBD2; j_call: TRBJ2-3; cdr3_nt: TGTGCCAGCGTAAGCGGGACGGGGACAGATACGCAGTATTTT; cdr3_aa: CASVSGTGTDTQYF
clone_size: -; v_call: TRBV28; d_call: TRBD1; j_call: TRBJ2-6; cdr3_nt: TGTGCCAGCAGCACACAGGGGACCGGGGCCAACGTCCTGACTTTC; cdr3_aa: CASSTQGTGANVLTF
clone_size: -; v_call: TRBV7-2; d_call: -; j_call: TRBJ2-7; cdr3_nt: TGTGCCAGCAGCCCGGTGGGACGCAGCCACGAGCAGTACTTC; cdr3_aa: CASSPVGRSHEQYF
clone_size: -; v_call: TRBV7-2; d_call: -; j_call: TRBJ1-6; cdr3_nt: TGTGCCAGCAGCATAGAGGCGGCTTCGGGTAATTCACCCCTCCACTTT; cdr3_aa: CASSIEAASGNSPLHF
clone_size: many; v_call: TRBV29-1; d_call: TRBD1; j_call: TRBJ2-1; cdr3_nt: TGCAGCGGCGGACAGGGGGCAGGTGAGCAGTTCTTC; cdr3_aa: CSGGQGAGEQFF
clone_size: -; v_call: TRBV7-2; d_call: TRBD2; j_call: TRBJ2-1; cdr3_nt: TGTGCCAGCAGCTTAGCGAGAGCGGGAGCCCGCAATGAGCAGTTCTTC; cdr3_aa: CASSLARAGARNEQFF
clone_size: -; v_call: TRBV18; d_call: -; j_call: TRBJ2-5; cdr3_nt: TGTGCCAGCTCGTCCGGGATGTACCAAGAGACCCAGTACTTC; cdr3_aa: CASSSGMYQETQYF
clone_size: few; v_call: TRBV11-3; d_call: -; j_call: TRBJ1-1; cdr3_nt: TGTGCCAGCAGCTTAGCGGGCATTGAAGCTTTCTTT; cdr3_aa: CASSLAGIEAFF
clone_size: -; v_call: TRBV30; d_call: -; j_call: TRBJ2-5; cdr3_nt: TGTGCCTGGGGTACTTCGAGGGAGACCCAGTACTTC; cdr3_aa: CAWGTSRETQYF
clone_size: few; v_call: TRBV7-9; d_call: -; j_call: TRBJ2-3; cdr3_nt: TGTGCCAGCAGCGCGACAGATAGCACAGATACGCAGTATTTT; cdr3_aa: CASSATDSTDTQYF
clone_size: few; v_call: TRBV18; d_call: -; j_call: TRBJ2-2; cdr3_nt: TGTGCCAGCTCCCAAAATCTCGACAGAGACACCGGGGAGCTGTTTTTT; cdr3_aa: CASSQNLDRDTGELFF
clone_size: -; v_call: TRBV4-2; d_call: TRBD2; j_call: TRBJ2-1; cdr3_nt: TGTGCCAGCAGCCCAGCCGGTAGCGGGAGTGGGGATGAGCAGTTCTTC; cdr3_aa: CASSPAGSGSGDEQFF
clone_size: -; v_call: TRBV4-1; d_call: -; j_call: TRBJ1-5; cdr3_nt: TGCGCCAGCAGCGAGGCCTATAGCAATCAGCCCCAGCATTTT; cdr3_aa: CASSEAYSNQPQHF
clone_size: -; v_call: TRBV7-9; d_call: TRBD1; j_call: TRBJ2-1; cdr3_nt: TGTGCCAGCAGCTTCAGTGACAGGGTCGACAATGAGCAGTTCTTC; cdr3_aa: CASSFSDRVDNEQFF
clone_size: few; v_call: TRBV11-1; d_call: TRBD1; j_call: TRBJ2-3; cdr3_nt: TGTGCCACCCAGATTGACAGGGGGGCAGATACGCAGTATTTT; cdr3_aa: CATQIDRGADTQYF
clone_size: -; v_call: TRBV10-3; d_call: TRBD2; j_call: TRBJ2-1; cdr3_nt: TGTGCCAGCACTAGCGGGATAACTTACAATGAGCAGTTCTTC; cdr3_aa: CASTSGITYNEQFF
clone_size: -; v_call: TRBV6-6; d_call: -; j_call: TRBJ1-5; cdr3_nt: TGTGCCAGCAGTTACTCTCCTTTCAGGCCCCAGCATTTT; cdr3_aa: CASSYSPFRPQHF
clone_size: -; v_call: TRBV12-3/TRBV12-4; d_call: -; j_call: TRBJ1-1; cdr3_nt: TGTGACAGCAGTTTAACAGGAATGAACACTGAAGCTTTCTTT; cdr3_aa: CDSSLTGMNTEAFF
clone_size: -; v_call: TRBV20-1; d_call: -; j_call: TRBJ2-5; cdr3_nt: TGCAGTGCTAGAGAGGGGTACCAAGAGACCCAGTACTTC; cdr3_aa: CSAREGYQETQYF
clone_size: many; v_call: TRBV6-6; d_call: -; j_call: TRBJ2-1; cdr3_nt: TGTGCCAGCAGTTACGGAACTTTCTACAATGAGCAGTTCTTC; cdr3_aa: CASSYGTFYNEQFF
clone_size: -; v_call: TRBV5-1; d_call: TRBD2; j_call: TRBJ2-7; cdr3_nt: TGCGCCAGCACGGATAAGGGAGGGCCCACCTACGAGCAGTACTTC; cdr3_aa: CASTDKGGPTYEQYF
clone_size: -; v_call: TRBV5-5; d_call: TRBD1; j_call: TRBJ2-7; cdr3_nt: TGTGCCAGCAGCTTACGAGAGACAGGGACCTACGAGCAGTACTTC; cdr3_aa: CASSLRETGTYEQYF
clone_size: few; v_call: TRBV7-6; d_call: TRBD2; j_call: TRBJ2-5; cdr3_nt: TGTGCCAGCAGCGCGTTTAGCGGGAGCCTTAGGGAGACCCAGTACTTC; cdr3_aa: CASSAFSGSLRETQYF
clone_size: -; v_call: TRBV12-3/TRBV12-4; d_call: -; j_call: TRBJ1-3; cdr3_nt: TGTGCCACGAGGTTGGGGCGCCGCTCTGGAAACACCATATATTTT; cdr3_aa: CATRLGRRSGNTIYF
clone_size: once; v_call: TRBV4-2; d_call: TRBD2; j_call: TRBJ2-1; cdr3_nt: TGTGCCAGCAGCCAAGAAGGCCCTAGCGGGGGCCGTAGCTCCTACAATGAGCAGTTCTTC; cdr3_aa: CASSQEGPSGGRSSYNEQFF
clone_size: -; v_call: TRBV5-1; d_call: -; j_call: TRBJ1-1; cdr3_nt: TGCGCCAGCAGCTTGGACATTAGCACTGAAGCTTTCTTT; cdr3_aa: CASSLDISTEAFF
clone_size: few; v_call: TRBV7-9; d_call: -; j_call: TRBJ2-3; cdr3_nt: TGTGCCAGCAGCTTTTGGTTAGGCCCCCAGGGATTGGCAGATACGCAGTATTTT; cdr3_aa: CASSFWLGPQGLADTQYF
clone_size: -; v_call: TRBV12-3/TRBV12-4; d_call: -; j_call: TRBJ2-7; cdr3_nt: TGTGCCAGCGGCCTCAACAGGGCCTCGAAAGAGCAGTACTTC; cdr3_aa: CASGLNRASKEQYF
clone_size: -; v_call: TRBV3-1; d_call: TRBD2; j_call: TRBJ2-7; cdr3_nt: TGTGCCAGCAGCCAAAATAGCGGGAGGTCCTACGAGCAGTACTTC; cdr3_aa: CASSQNSGRSYEQYF
clone_size: -; v_call: TRBV6-6; d_call: TRBD1; j_call: TRBJ2-5; cdr3_nt: TGTGCCAGCAGACCCGACGACAGGGGTCGACAAGAGACCCAGTACTTC; cdr3_aa: CASRPDDRGRQETQYF
clone_size: -; v_call: TRBV6-2/TRBV6-3; d_call: -; j_call: TRBJ2-7; cdr3_nt: TGTGCCAGCAGTTACGGGTTCTTCTACGAGCAGTACTTC; cdr3_aa: CASSYGFFYEQYF